Shown below are 11 T cell receptor beta chains from a single sample sequenced in a study of blood T cell repertoires in COVID-19. Repertoires were generated with immunoSEQ multiplex PCR, while TCRdb's copy carries only in-frame clones and drops some. The table has around 160,000 clones, around 81% seen once. The specimen was peripheral blood. These receptors all stem from a woman between 40 and 50 years old with active or convalescent COVID-19.

The CDR3, as DNA: TGTGCCTGGAGTTCAGATTATAGCAATCAGCCCCAGCATTTT. This codes for CAWSSDYSNQPQHF. The chain links TRBV30 to TRBJ1-5; no definite D call. This CDR3 is built from 14 residues. V lost 2 bases and J 0 bases, leaving 8 bases between the germline ends. Per the germline V gene, CDR1 is GTSNPN and CDR2 is SVGIG (reference sequence).

J is TRBJ2-1 and V is TRBV29-1; 8 nucleotides agree with TRBD2. The CDR3 has 17 residues. V gave up 4 bases and J gave up 2 bases; unmatched junction bases: 13. Germline V gene sequence: CDR1 SQVTM, CDR2 ANQGSEA. The CDR3 region is CSVGKWREASTYNEQFF. The CDR3 coding sequence is TGCAGCGTTGGAAAGTGGCGGGAGGCGTCCACCTACAATGAGCAGTTCTTC.

This clone has just one count. The CDR3 spells CASSSPPAGGIFDTQYF. The CDR3 nucleotides read TGCGCCAGCAGCTCCCCCCCGGCGGGGGGTATATTTGATACGCAGTATTTT. The V call is TRBV5-1, the J call TRBJ2-3; 8 nucleotides align to TRBD2. In germline, CDR1 is SGHRS, CDR2 YFSETQ. The CDR3 totals 17 residues. Losses at the gene ends were 3 bases for V and 6 bases for J; bases not matched to a gene: 15.

The V and J genes are TRBV19 and TRBJ1-1; 10 nucleotides match TRBD1. V trimming: 2 bases; J trimming: 1 base; junction bases outside the gene matches: 4. The CDR3 is 16 amino acids. Germline lookup yields CDR1 LNHDA and CDR2 SQIVND (reference sequence). In nucleotides, the CDR3 is TGTGCCAGTAGTATACGGGACAGGGGACCGAACACTGAAGCTTTCTTT. Protein product: CASSIRDRGPNTEAFF.

The chain has TRBV5-1 and TRBJ2-7; a possible D gene is TRBD1 (6 bases). CDR1 and CDR2 from the germline V gene are SGHRS and YFSETQ. V was cut by 4 bases and J by 3 bases, with 14 bases left in between. This CDR3 comprises 14 residues. CDR3 in DNA: TGCGCCAGCAGCGGGGGCAGGGGAGTCTACGAGCAGTACTTC. It codes for CASSGGRGVYEQYF.

This clone was seen only once. The CDR3 loop reads CASTKTASTEAFF. The CDR3 nucleotides read TGTGCCAGCACCAAGACAGCTAGCACTGAAGCTTTCTTT. The V and J genes are TRBV6-5 and TRBJ1-1, with D possibly matching TRBD1 (5 bases). Trimming shortened V by 7 bases and J by 4 bases, and 13 bases separated the two germline ends. CDR1 and CDR2 (germline): MNHEY, SVGAGI. The CDR3 has 13 amino acids.

This clone showed up just once. The chain combines TRBV6-6 with TRBJ2-1, with 12 bases lining up with TRBD1. Germline values: CDR1 MNHNY, CDR2 SVGAGI (reference sequence). J lost 7 bases, V lost 6 bases, and 10 bases had no gene match. The CDR3 length is 16 residues. DNA for the CDR3: TGTGCCAGCAGGGAATCCGGGACAGGGGGCGGGAATGAGCAGTTCTTC. Translation gives CASRESGTGGGNEQFF.

The chain employs TRBV18 and TRBJ2-7, with D tentatively TRBD2 (6 bases). The V gene lost 8 bases and the J gene lost 7 bases, with 18 bases spanning the gap. Germline lookup yields CDR1 KGHSH and CDR2 LQKENI. This CDR3 contains 13 residues. The chain's CDR3 is CASLGSQAGEQYF. The DNA for the CDR3 is TGTGCCAGCCTGGGAAGCCAGGCGGGGGAGCAGTACTTC.

The rearrangement uses TRBV15 and TRBJ2-1; D gene unclear. V was pared by 1 base and J by 7 bases, with 11 bases between. Germline-derived CDR1 and CDR2 are LNHNV and YYDKDF (reference sequence). This CDR3 is 14 amino acids long. The CDR3 DNA sequence: TGTGCCACCAGCAGAGCTCAACTGAGGAATGAGCAGTTCTTC. It specifies CATSRAQLRNEQFF.

This rearrangement joins TRBV15 to TRBJ2-7, with 10 bases matching TRBD1. V was pared by 0 bases and J by 3 bases, with 8 bases of the junction left unmatched. Germline V gene sequence: CDR1 LNHNV, CDR2 YYDKDF (reference sequence). The CDR3 covers 17 residues. Here the CDR3 DNA reads TGTGCCACCAGCAGAGACTTACCGGGACAGGGGATCTACGAGCAGTACTTC. Its translation: CATSRDLPGQGIYEQYF.

A remark on this clone: In the same sample, other DNA sequences code for this CDR3. The chain couples TRBV19 to TRBJ2-1, with 9 bases matching TRBD2. V lost 3 bases, J lost 6 bases, and 9 bases stayed unmatched. Looked up from germline, CDR1 is LNHDA and CDR2 is SQIVND (reference sequence). This CDR3 contains 16 residues. The CDR3: CASSIDGGRAPNEQFF. CDR3 bases: TGTGCCAGTAGTATCGACGGCGGGAGGGCCCCCAATGAGCAGTTCTTC.